This passage covers 21 T cell receptor beta chains from one sample sequenced in a study of OX40 agonist ivuxolimab in advanced cancers. Clones were read by immunoSEQ multiplex PCR, and TCRdb kept only the in-frame ones, dropping some. The table has around 53,000 clones, just under 85% seen once. This material consisted of CD4+ or CD8+ T cells sorted from blood, taken in a trial of the OX40 agonist ivuxolimab. These receptors all come from an adult with an advanced solid tumor such as melanoma, head and neck, liver or kidney cancer.

V and J are TRBV7-8 and TRBJ1-5; D is unclear. Trimming shortened V by 4 bases and J by 7 bases, and 11 bases separated the two germline ends. CDR1 is SGHVS, CDR2 FQNEAQ, per germline. The length of the CDR3 is 13 residues. CDR3 coding DNA: TGTGCCAGCAGCTACGGGTGGATACAGCCCCAGCATTTT. This translates into CASSYGWIQPQHF. Full variable domain (rest looked up from reference TRBV7-8 and TRBJ1-5): GAGVSQSPRYKVAKRGQDVALRCDPISGHVSLFWYQQALGQGPEFLTYFQNEAQLDKSGLPSDRFFAERPEGSVSTLKIQRTQQEDSAVYLCASSYGWIQPQHFGDGTRLSIL.

The chain couples TRBV11-3 to TRBJ2-3, with TRBD2 as a possible D gene (5 bases). Germline V gene lookup returns CDR1 SGHNT and CDR2 YENEEA. Between the trimmed V and J ends, which lost 0 bases and 0 bases, there was a span of 10 bases. There are 16 residues in the CDR3. CDR3 amino acids: CASSLDGLSSTDTQYF. As DNA, the CDR3 is TGTGCCAGCAGCTTAGACGGACTCTCTAGCACAGATACGCAGTATTTT.

The V and J genes are TRBV7-3 and TRBJ1-2, with TRBD1 matching 8 bases. The V segment lost 1 base and the J segment 1 base; nucleotides outside the gene matches: 2. There are 15 residues in the CDR3. Germline-derived CDR1 and CDR2 are SGHTA and FQGTGA. CDR3 residues: CASSLRQGFNYGYTF. The CDR3 region has the DNA TGTGCCAGCAGCTTAAGACAGGGGTTTAACTATGGCTACACCTTC.

The rearrangement links TRBV5-1 to TRBJ2-3, with 9 bases identical to TRBD2. The CDR3 sequence is 15 residues long. V dropped 4 bases and J dropped 2; count of bases not matched to a gene: 5. Germline V gene lookup returns CDR1 SGHRS and CDR2 YFSETQ. The CDR3 loop is CASSQRGALTDTQYF. In DNA form, the CDR3 reads TGCGCCAGCAGCCAGCGGGGGGCACTCACAGATACGCAGTATTTT.

The genes are TRBV29-1 and TRBJ1-1, with TRBD1 as a possible D gene (5 bases). Trimming shortened V by 2 bases and J by 3 bases, and 16 bases separated the two germline ends. Germline V gene data show CDR1 as SQVTM and CDR2 as ANQGSEA. The CDR3 loop spans 15 amino acids. The CDR3: CSVERGRGLDTEAFF. The CDR3 nucleotides are TGCAGCGTTGAACGGGGGAGGGGATTGGACACTGAAGCTTTCTTT. Based on the CDR3 plus reference TRBV29-1 and TRBJ1-1, the full variable domain is SAVISQKPSRDICQRGTSLTIQCQVDSQVTMMFWYRQQPGQSLTLIATANQGSEATYESGFVIDKFPISRPNLTFSTLTVSNMSPEDSSIYLCSVERGRGLDTEAFFGQGTRLTVV.

This clone was counted a few times. The chain couples TRBV7-7 to TRBJ2-5; 11 bases are shared with TRBD2. Germline lookup yields CDR1 SSHAT and CDR2 FNYEAQ (reference sequence). V shed 1 base, J shed 2 bases, and the junction held 6 bases outside the gene matches. This CDR3 spans 17 amino acids. The CDR3 region is CASSLEASGGRQETQYF. DNA for the CDR3: TGTGCCAGCAGCTTAGAAGCTAGCGGGGGGAGGCAAGAGACCCAGTACTTC.

V usage is TRBV19 and J usage is TRBJ2-3; D might be TRBD1 (5 bases). This CDR3 has 17 residues. Looked up from germline, CDR1 is LNHDA and CDR2 is SQIVND (reference sequence). The ends were cut back, 4 bases at V and 3 bases at J, with 20 bases in the middle. The CDR3 sequence is CASSRTPSAGLTDTQYF. DNA of the CDR3: TGTGCCAGTAGTAGAACCCCCTCGGCAGGGCTGACAGATACGCAGTATTTT.

This rearrangement joins TRBV19 to TRBJ2-7; D is uncertain. The germline gives CDR1 LNHDA, CDR2 SQIVND (reference sequence). The CDR3 runs to 17 residues. V gave up 5 bases and J gave up 5 bases, with 25 bases separating them. CDR3 sequence reads: CASSSRGFKGRVNEQYF. CDR3 bases: TGTGCCAGTAGTTCGCGAGGATTCAAAGGCCGAGTTAACGAGCAGTACTTC.

The genes are TRBV19 and TRBJ2-4; D remains ambiguous. CDR1 LNHDA and CDR2 SQIVND come from the germline V gene (reference sequence). This CDR3 is built from 11 residues. Between the trimmed V and J ends, which lost 3 bases and 13 bases, there was a span of 10 bases. CDR3 protein: CASSMELAQYF. The CDR3 nucleotides are TGTGCCAGTAGTATGGAGTTGGCCCAGTACTTC.

The gene calls are TRBV5-4 and TRBJ2-7, with 9 nucleotides matching TRBD1. The CDR3 length is 15 residues. Germline V gene data show CDR1 as SGHNT and CDR2 as YYREEE (reference sequence). J gave up 0 bases and V 4 bases, and 5 bases lay outside the gene matches. The CDR3, as DNA: TGTGCCAGCAGCCCCGGGACAGGGAGCTCCTACGAGCAGTACTTC. Translating gives CASSPGTGSSYEQYF. The full variable domain, its missing parts supplied by reference TRBV5-4 and TRBJ2-7, is ETGVTQSPTHLIKTRGQQVTLRCSSQSGHNTVSWYQQALGQGPQFIFQYYREEENGRGNFPPRFSGLQFPNYSSELNVNALELDDSALYLCASSPGTGSSYEQYFGPGTRLTVT.

The V call is TRBV11-2, the J call TRBJ2-3; no clear D. Trimming stripped 2 bases from V and 8 bases from J, with 11 bases between. This CDR3 has 13 amino acids. Germline-derived CDR1 and CDR2 are SGHAT and FQNNGV. Here the CDR3 DNA reads TGTGCCAGCAGCTTATCCCTGTTTGGTACGCAGTATTTT. Amino acids: CASSLSLFGTQYF.

The chain combines TRBV5-6 with TRBJ2-3, with D unclear. Germline-derived CDR1 and CDR2 are SGHDT and YYEEEE. Trimming cost V 3 bases and J 3 bases, with 8 bases left between them. The CDR3 contains 13 residues. The CDR3 reads CASSSSPTDTQYF. In nucleotides, the CDR3 is TGTGCCAGCAGCTCGAGCCCAACAGATACGCAGTATTTT.

V is TRBV5-1 and J is TRBJ2-7; weak D call: TRBD1 (7 bases). Trimming took off 10 bases at V and 2 bases at J, with 22 bases between the two ends. This CDR3 is 15 amino acids long. In germline, CDR1 is SGHRS, CDR2 YFSETQ. The CDR3 here is CAGNYPGGSPYEQYF. The CDR3 DNA reads TGCGCCGGCAACTACCCAGGGGGGTCCCCCTACGAGCAGTACTTC.

This rearrangement joins TRBV6-6 to TRBJ2-7; the match to TRBD2 covers 8 bases. Germline-derived CDR1 and CDR2 are MNHNY and SVGAGI (reference sequence). The CDR3 is 13 amino acids. With V trimmed by 6 bases and J by 2 bases, 3 bases remained unmatched. CDR3 coding DNA: TGTGCCAGCAGATTAGCGGGAACCTACGAGCAGTACTTC. It is translated as CASRLAGTYEQYF.

The genes are TRBV19 and TRBJ1-1, with D perhaps TRBD1 (6 bases). Germline CDR1 LNHDA, CDR2 SQIVND (reference sequence). Trimming removed 6 bases at V and 6 bases at J, with 14 bases between. The CDR3 spans 13 residues. The CDR3 is CASSRQDSAEAFF. The CDR3 DNA sequence: TGTGCCAGTAGCCGACAGGATTCGGCTGAAGCTTTCTTT.

The chain has TRBV9 and TRBJ2-1, with D possibly being TRBD1 (5 bases). Germline-derived CDR1 and CDR2 are SGDLS and YYNGEE. The length of the CDR3 is 13 residues. The V end was cut by 2 bases, the J end by 14 bases, with 17 bases between. CDR3 amino acids: CASSVREVERKFF. Written as DNA, the CDR3 is TGTGCCAGCAGCGTCAGGGAAGTGGAGCGAAAGTTCTTC.

The chain is built from TRBV11-2 and TRBJ2-7; D unresolved. Germline CDR1 is SGHAT and CDR2 is FQNNGV. The CDR3 length is 14 residues. V dropped 5 bases and J dropped 2 bases, with 13 bases sitting between them. CDR3: CASSPLRVPYEQYF. In nucleotides, the CDR3 is TGTGCCAGCAGCCCCCTCCGAGTCCCCTACGAGCAGTACTTC.

This chain uses TRBV4-1 with TRBJ1-5; D gene unclear. Germline lookup yields CDR1 MGHRA and CDR2 YSYEKL. The V end lost 0 bases, the J end lost 3 bases, and 12 bases lay between the germline ends. The CDR3 is 16 residues long. CDR3 in DNA: TGCGCCAGCAGCCAAGATGCGACCGTACCCAATCAGCCCCAGCATTTT. It codes for CASSQDATVPNQPQHF.

This rearrangement joins TRBV7-3 to TRBJ2-4, with D possibly being TRBD1 or TRBD2 (7 bases each). The V gene's germline CDR1 is SGHTA and CDR2 FQGTGA. V was pared by 5 bases and J by 0 bases, with 17 bases between. The CDR3 extends over 17 amino acids. In DNA form, the CDR3 reads TGTGCCAGCAGCCCAGGGGGGGGCCTGGTAGCCAAAAACATTCAGTACTTC. It yields the protein CASSPGGGLVAKNIQYF.

This clone turned up a few times. The chain carries TRBV7-3 and TRBJ2-7; 10 positions match TRBD1. V lost 4 bases, J lost 4 bases, and 1 base stayed unmatched. The CDR3 has 13 amino acids. The germline V gene encodes CDR1 SGHTA and CDR2 FQGTGA. The CDR3 is CASSWGQGYEQYF. The DNA of the CDR3 is TGTGCCAGCAGCTGGGGACAGGGGTACGAGCAGTACTTC.

The CDR3 DNA follows: TGTGCCAGCAGCCAAGACGGGGCCGGGGAGCTGTTTTTT. It yields the protein CASSQDGAGELFF. The chain couples TRBV7-2 to TRBJ2-2; the D gene is possibly TRBD2 (5 bases). Germline CDR1 SGHTA, CDR2 FQGNSA. The V gene lost 5 bases and the J gene lost 6 bases, with 10 bases spanning the gap. The CDR3 runs 13 residues.